This paragraph reports one T cell receptor (beta chain). Antigen unknown. The sample comes from a study of cytomegalovirus exposure and HLA in healthy donors. Study findings and constraints: Some public TCRs appeared in many individuals, while most sequences were rare.

60 Vbeta and 13 Jbeta primers were used in PCR. Clones were read by immunoSEQ multiplex PCR, and TCRdb kept only the in-frame ones, dropping some. The sample lists approximately 59,000 clones; 62% were seen once. Sequencing used PBMCs. This TCR derives from a man aged 30 to 39 in good health and CMV-seronegative.

This CDR3 is CASSQDEFAGALLHF. CDR3 DNA: TGCGCCAGCAGCCAAGATGAGTTCGCAGGGGCCCTACTCCACTTT. The rearrangement joins TRBV4-1 to TRBJ1-6; the D gene is possibly TRBD1 (6 bases). Germline V gene sequence: CDR1 MGHRA, CDR2 YSYEKL. The CDR3 spans 15 residues. Trimming stripped 0 bases from V and 16 bases from J, with 19 bases between.